The clone carrying this TCR beta chain was picked up a small number of times. This CDR3 comprises 15 residues. Germline-derived CDR1 and CDR2 are SGHRS and YFSETQ. Trimming shortened V by 5 bases and J by 8 bases, and 20 bases separated the two germline ends. This specimen belongs to a study of identical twins. Healthy Caucasians were all of the donors. TCRdb fed the 5' RACE reads into MiXCR, producing one record per CDR3 protein. The sample records about 1.7 million distinct CDR3 sequences, about 30% being singletons. This clonotype originated in a newborn girl in good health. Sequencing input: cord blood. The rearrangement uses TRBV5-1 and TRBJ2-1; D might be TRBD2 (7 bases). The CDR3 DNA follows: TGCGCCAGCAGTATGACGAGGGGGGGCCTGGATGAGCAGTTCTTC. Translation gives CASSMTRGGLDEQFF. Looking up the rest from reference TRBV5-1 and TRBJ2-1 gives the full variable domain: KAGVTQTPRYLIKTRGQQVTLSCSPISGHRSVSWYQQTPGQGLQFLFEYFSETQRNKGNFPGRFSGRQFSNSRSEMNVSTLELGDSALYLCASSMTRGGLDEQFFGPGTRLTVL.